A single T cell receptor (beta chain) is shown here with its context. This sample stems from a study of OX40 agonist ivuxolimab in advanced cancers. The wider study: The group had a mean age of 60 years, ranged from 23 to 79, and was around 86% male. Earlier anti-PD-1, anti-PD-L1 or anti-CTLA-4 therapy was permitted; roughly 42% had received some. One hepatocellular carcinoma and two cutaneous melanoma patients partially responded.

Produced via immunoSEQ multiplex PCR; TCRdb's table is partial and in-frame only. The sample has roughly 62,000 clones, roughly 90% seen once. V lost 6 bases and J 3 bases, leaving 9 bases between the germline ends. Germline assignment: CDR1 MNHEY and CDR2 SVGAGI. The CDR3 has 13 residues. The sequencing here drew on CD4+ or CD8+ T cells sorted from blood, taken in a trial of the OX40 agonist ivuxolimab. The chain uses TRBV6-5 and TRBJ1-5, with a weak D call TRBD1 (5 bases). The receptor was derived from an adult with an advanced solid tumor such as melanoma, head and neck, liver or kidney cancer. The CDR3 DNA reads as TGTGCCAGCAGGCGCGGGGCCAATCAGCCCCAGCATTTT. The encoded protein is CASRRGANQPQHF.